The 6 T cell receptor beta chains given below trace back to one sample, sequenced in a study of blood T cell repertoires in COVID-19 (dated by TCRdb to 2018 to 2021). The library relied on the immunoSEQ multiplex PCR assay. The immuneACCESS repertoire file appears here via TCRdb, limited to in-frame rearrangements. These files lack a portion of the clones; in checked studies, under half of the deficit traces to unresolved V genes, and the cause of the others is not known. This sample is represented by roughly 20,000 clones; roughly 90% of them were singletons. The leading ten clones occupy under 6.5% of the sample. Sequencing used peripheral blood. Source of these receptors: a human donor in a cohort sampled during active COVID-19.

This chain uses TRBV11-2 with TRBJ1-2; D perhaps matches TRBD1 (6 bases). CDR3 length: 15 residues. V was shortened by 0 bases and J by 7 bases, with 15 bases between the two germline ends. Germline lookup yields CDR1 SGHAT and CDR2 FQNNGV. CDR3 region: CASSLDSTGKLGYTF. CDR3 bases: TGTGCCAGCAGCTTAGACTCCACAGGGAAGCTTGGCTACACCTTC.

The genes are TRBV28 and TRBJ1-2; perhaps TRBD1 as D (5 bases). The CDR3 extends over 15 amino acids. V shed 6 bases and J shed 0 bases, with 14 bases lying between them. Germline V CDR1 and CDR2: MDHEN, SYDVKM. DNA for the CDR3: TGTGCCAGCAGAAGCATCGGGGGGGCTAACTATGGCTACACCTTC. Translating it yields CASRSIGGANYGYTF.

The chain uses TRBV7-9 and TRBJ2-1; 8 nucleotides match TRBD1. The CDR3 is made up of 15 amino acids. Germline lookup yields CDR1 SEHNR and CDR2 FQNEAQ (reference sequence). The junction had 4 bases not matched to a gene; V was cut back by 5 bases and J by 1 base. The DNA for the CDR3 is TGTGCCAGCAGCAACCGGGACAGGTCCTACAATGAGCAGTTCTTC. Translated, it gives CASSNRDRSYNEQFF.

The CDR3 nucleotides read TGTGCCAGTAATAATCTTGGCAGGAATAATCAGCCCCAGCATTTT. Protein sequence: CASNNLGRNNQPQHF. The chain couples TRBV19 to TRBJ1-5; no reliable D call. The CDR3 is 15 amino acids. The germline CDR1 and CDR2 sequences are LNHDA and SQIVND (reference sequence). Between the trimmed V and J ends, which lost 7 bases and 4 bases, there was a span of 17 bases.

The CDR3, as DNA: TGCAGCGGCGTACAGGGGGACTATGGCTACACCTTC. Translated, it gives CSGVQGDYGYTF. The chain links TRBV29-1 to TRBJ1-2, with 8 bases fitting TRBD1. CDR1 and CDR2 from the germline V gene are SQVTM and ANQGSEA. The CDR3 runs to 12 residues. Trimming took 7 bases from V and 3 from J; bases not matched to a gene: 4.

The rearrangement links TRBV18 to TRBJ2-7; 7 nucleotides match TRBD2. Germline CDR1 and CDR2: KGHSH and LQKENI. The CDR3 loop spans 14 amino acids. J was trimmed by 2 bases and V by 5 bases; bases with no gene match: 6. CDR3 coding DNA: TGTGCCAGCTCAAGTCCGGGACTACCCTACGAGCAGTACTTC. This translates into CASSSPGLPYEQYF.